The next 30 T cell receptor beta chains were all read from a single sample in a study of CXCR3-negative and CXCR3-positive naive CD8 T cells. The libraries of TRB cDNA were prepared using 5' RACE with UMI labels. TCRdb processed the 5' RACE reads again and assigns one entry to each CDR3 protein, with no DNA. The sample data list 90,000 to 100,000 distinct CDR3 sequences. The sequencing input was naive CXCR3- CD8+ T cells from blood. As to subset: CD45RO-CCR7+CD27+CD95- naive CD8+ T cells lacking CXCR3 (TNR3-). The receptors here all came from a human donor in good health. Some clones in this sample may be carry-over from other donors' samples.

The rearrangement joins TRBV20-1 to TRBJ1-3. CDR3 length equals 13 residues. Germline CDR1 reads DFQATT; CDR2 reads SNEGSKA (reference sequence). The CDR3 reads CSARDFTGNTIYF.

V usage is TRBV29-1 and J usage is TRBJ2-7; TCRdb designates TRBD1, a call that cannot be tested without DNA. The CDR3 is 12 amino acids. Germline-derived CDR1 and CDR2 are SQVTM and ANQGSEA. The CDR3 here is CSAGQNYYEQYF.

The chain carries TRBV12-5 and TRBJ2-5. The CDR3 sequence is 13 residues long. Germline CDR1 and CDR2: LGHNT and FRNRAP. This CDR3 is CASGLFNQETQYF.

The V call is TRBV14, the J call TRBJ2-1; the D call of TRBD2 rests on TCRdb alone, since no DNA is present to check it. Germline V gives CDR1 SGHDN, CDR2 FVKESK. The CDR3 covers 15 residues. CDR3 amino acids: CASSRGLAGRNEQFF.

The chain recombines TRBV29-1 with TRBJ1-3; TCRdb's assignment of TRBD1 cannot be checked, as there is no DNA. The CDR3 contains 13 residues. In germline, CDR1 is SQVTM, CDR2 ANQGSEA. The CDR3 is CSVVVAALNTIYF.

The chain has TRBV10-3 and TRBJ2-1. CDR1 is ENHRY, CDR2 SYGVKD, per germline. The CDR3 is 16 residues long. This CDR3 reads CAISEDGRSSYNEQFF.

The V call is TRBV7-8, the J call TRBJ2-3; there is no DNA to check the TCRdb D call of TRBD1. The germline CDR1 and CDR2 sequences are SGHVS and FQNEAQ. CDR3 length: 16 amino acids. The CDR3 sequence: CASTQSGGLDTDTQYF.

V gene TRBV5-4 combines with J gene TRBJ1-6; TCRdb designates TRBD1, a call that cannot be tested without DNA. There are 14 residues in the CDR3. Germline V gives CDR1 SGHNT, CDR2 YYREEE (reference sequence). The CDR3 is CASSYGTGNSPLHF.

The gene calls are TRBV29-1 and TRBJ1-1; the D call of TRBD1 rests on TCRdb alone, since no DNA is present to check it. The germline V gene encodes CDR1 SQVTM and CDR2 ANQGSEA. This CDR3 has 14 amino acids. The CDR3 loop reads CSVESRDGNTEAFF. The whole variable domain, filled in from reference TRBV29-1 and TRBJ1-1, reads SAVISQKPSRDICQRGTSLTIQCQVDSQVTMMFWYRQQPGQSLTLIATANQGSEATYESGFVIDKFPISRPNLTFSTLTVSNMSPEDSSIYLCSVESRDGNTEAFFGQGTRLTVV.

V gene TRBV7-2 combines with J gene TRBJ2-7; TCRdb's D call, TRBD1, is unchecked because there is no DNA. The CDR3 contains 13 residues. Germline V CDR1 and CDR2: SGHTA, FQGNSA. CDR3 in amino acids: CASNGDSSYEQYF.

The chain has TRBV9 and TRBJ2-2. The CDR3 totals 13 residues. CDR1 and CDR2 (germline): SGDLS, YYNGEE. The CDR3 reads CASSVGDTGELFF. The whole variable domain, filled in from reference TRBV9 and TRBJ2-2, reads DSGVTQTPKHLITATGQRVTLRCSPRSGDLSVYWYQQSLDQGLQFLIQYYNGEERAKGNILERFSAQQFPDLHSELNLSSLELGDSALYFCASSVGDTGELFFGEGSRLTVL.

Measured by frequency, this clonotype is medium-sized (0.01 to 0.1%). Here the CDR3 reads CASSPTGENSYNEQFF. The chain has TRBV28 and TRBJ2-1; the D call from TCRdb, TRBD1, cannot be confirmed without DNA. CDR1 MDHEN and CDR2 SYDVKM come from the germline V gene. The CDR3 has 16 residues. The full variable domain, in which reference TRBV28 and TRBJ2-1 provide the parts outside the CDR3, is DVKVTQSSRYLVKRTGEKVFLECVQDMDHENMFWYRQDPGLGLRLIYFSYDVKMKEKGDIPEGYSVSREKKERFSLILESASTNQTSMYLCASSPTGENSYNEQFFGPGTRLTVL.

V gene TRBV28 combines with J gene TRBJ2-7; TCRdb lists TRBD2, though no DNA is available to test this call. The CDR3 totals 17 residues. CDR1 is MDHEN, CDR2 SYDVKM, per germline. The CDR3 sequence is CASPNLRLAGKSYEQYF.

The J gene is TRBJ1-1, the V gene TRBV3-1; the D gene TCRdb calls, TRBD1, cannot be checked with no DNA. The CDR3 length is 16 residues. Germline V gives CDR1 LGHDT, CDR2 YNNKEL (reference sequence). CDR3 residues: CASSQEGRALDTEAFF.

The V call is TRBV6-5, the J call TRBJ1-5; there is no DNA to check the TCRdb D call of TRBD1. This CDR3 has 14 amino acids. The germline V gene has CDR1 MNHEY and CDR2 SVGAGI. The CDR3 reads CASSPRDGNQPQHF.

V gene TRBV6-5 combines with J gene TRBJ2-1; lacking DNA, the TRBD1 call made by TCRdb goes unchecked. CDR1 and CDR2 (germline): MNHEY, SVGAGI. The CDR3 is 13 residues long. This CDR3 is CASSYTQDNEQFF.

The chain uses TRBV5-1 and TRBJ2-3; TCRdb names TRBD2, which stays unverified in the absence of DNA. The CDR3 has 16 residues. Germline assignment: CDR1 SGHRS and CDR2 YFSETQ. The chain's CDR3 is CASSWGLAGSTDTQYF.

CDR3 sequence reads: CASSPGPGVNEQFF. The chain couples TRBV28 to TRBJ2-1; TCRdb reports TRBD1, a call that lacks DNA to check it against. From germline, CDR1 is MDHEN and CDR2 SYDVKM. CDR3 size: 14 residues.

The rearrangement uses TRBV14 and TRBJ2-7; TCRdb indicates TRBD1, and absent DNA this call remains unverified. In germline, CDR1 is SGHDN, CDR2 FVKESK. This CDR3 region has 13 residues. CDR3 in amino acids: CASSQDMGPEQYF.

CDR3 in amino acids: CASTPPGGFNIQYF. The rearrangement links TRBV28 to TRBJ2-4; TCRdb proposes TRBD1, but this gene call is untestable without DNA. CDR1 and CDR2 from the germline V gene are MDHEN and SYDVKM. The CDR3 has 14 residues.

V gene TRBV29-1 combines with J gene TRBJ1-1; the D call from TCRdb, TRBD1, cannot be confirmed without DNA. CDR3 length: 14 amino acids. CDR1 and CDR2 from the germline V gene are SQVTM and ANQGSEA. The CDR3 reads CSVEFPRDRTEAFF.

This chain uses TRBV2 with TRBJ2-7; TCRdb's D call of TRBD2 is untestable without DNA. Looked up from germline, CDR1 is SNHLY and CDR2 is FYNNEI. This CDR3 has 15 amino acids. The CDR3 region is CASSEGEPLSYEQYF.

CDR3 amino acids: CASSSGRSTGNPSEAFF. This chain uses TRBV12-3 or TRBV12-4 with TRBJ1-1; the D call of TRBD1 rests on TCRdb alone, since no DNA is present to check it. The CDR3 sequence is 17 residues long.

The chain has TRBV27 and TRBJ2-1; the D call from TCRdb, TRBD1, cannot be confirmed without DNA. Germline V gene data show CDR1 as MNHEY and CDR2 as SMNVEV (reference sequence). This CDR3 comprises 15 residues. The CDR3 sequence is CASSPMGTAYNEQFF.

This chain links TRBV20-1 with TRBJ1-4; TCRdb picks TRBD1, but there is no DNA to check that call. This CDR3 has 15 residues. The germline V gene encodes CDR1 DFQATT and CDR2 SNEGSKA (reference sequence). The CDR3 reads CSAREFGGPGEKLFF.

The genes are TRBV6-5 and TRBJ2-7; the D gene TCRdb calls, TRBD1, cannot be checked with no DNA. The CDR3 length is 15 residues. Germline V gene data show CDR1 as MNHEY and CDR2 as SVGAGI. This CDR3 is CASSYSTGMSYEQYF.

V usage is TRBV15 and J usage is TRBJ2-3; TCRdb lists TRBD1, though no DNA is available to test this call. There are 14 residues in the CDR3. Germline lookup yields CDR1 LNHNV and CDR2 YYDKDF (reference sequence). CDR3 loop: CATSSAPSKNTQYF.

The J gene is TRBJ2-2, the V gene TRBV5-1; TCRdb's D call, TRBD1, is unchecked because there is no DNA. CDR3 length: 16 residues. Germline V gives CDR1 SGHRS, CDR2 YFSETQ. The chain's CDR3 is CASSLKWAETTGELFF.

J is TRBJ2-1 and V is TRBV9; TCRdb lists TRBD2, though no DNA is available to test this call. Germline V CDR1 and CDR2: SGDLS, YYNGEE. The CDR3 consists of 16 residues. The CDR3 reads CASSPALAGVYNEQFF.

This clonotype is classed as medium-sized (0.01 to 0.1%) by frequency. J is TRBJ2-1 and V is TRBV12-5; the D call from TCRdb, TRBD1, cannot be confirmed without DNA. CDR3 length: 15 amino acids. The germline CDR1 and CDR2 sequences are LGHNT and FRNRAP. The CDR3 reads CASGLSLGDYNEQFF. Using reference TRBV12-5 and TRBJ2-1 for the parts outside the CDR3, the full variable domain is DARVTQTPRHKVTEMGQEVTMRCQPILGHNTVFWYRQTMMQGLELLAYFRNRAPLDDSGMPKDRFSAEMPDATLATLKIQPSEPRDSAVYFCASGLSLGDYNEQFFGPGTRLTVL.